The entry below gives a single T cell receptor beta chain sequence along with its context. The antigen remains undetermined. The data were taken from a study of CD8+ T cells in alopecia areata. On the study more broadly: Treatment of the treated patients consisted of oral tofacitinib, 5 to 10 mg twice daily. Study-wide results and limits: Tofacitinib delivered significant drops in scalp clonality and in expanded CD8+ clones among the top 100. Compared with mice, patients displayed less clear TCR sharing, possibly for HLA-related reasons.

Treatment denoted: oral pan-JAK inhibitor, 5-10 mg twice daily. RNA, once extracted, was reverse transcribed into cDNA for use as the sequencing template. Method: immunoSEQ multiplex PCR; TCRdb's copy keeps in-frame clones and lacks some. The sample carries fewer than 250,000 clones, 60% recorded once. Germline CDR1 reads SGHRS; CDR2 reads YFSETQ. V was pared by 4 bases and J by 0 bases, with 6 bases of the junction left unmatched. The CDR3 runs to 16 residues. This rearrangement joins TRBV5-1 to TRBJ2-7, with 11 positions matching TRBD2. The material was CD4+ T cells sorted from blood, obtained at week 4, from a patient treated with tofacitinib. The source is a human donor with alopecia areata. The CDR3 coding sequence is TGCGCCAGCAGCGTCGGGACTAGCGGCAACTCCTACGAGCAGTACTTC. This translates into CASSVGTSGNSYEQYF.